These T cell receptor beta chains were read from a single sample in a study of T cells in Graves' hyperthyroidism and ophthalmopathy. TCRdb processed the multiplex PCR reads anew with MiXCR; each CDR3 protein has one entry. The sample has nearly 600,000 distinct CDR3 sequences, about 15% seen once. The sequencing sample was made of blood. These receptors were obtained from a woman under 40 with Graves' hyperthyroidism that later progressed to Graves' ophthalmopathy. The conserved cysteine and the conserved F or W are not part of the CDR3 here. Each record gives: J gene, V gene, D gene, CDR3 protein. D genes are given only for firm matches.

j_gene: TRBJ2-7; v_gene: TRBV7-2; d_gene: .; CDR3aa: ASSLATASYEQY
j_gene: TRBJ2-1; v_gene: TRBV27; d_gene: .; CDR3aa: ASSFGAPDSYNEQF
j_gene: TRBJ2-7; v_gene: TRBV19; d_gene: TRBD2; CDR3aa: ASSIHETSGRYEQY
j_gene: TRBJ2-3; v_gene: TRBV7-9; d_gene: .; CDR3aa: ASGLPTPNTQY
j_gene: TRBJ2-1; v_gene: TRBV24-1; d_gene: TRBD2; CDR3aa: ATSDGLVINEQF
j_gene: TRBJ2-7; v_gene: TRBV20-1; d_gene: .; CDR3aa: SARQGPYEQY
j_gene: TRBJ1-2; v_gene: TRBV2; d_gene: TRBD1; CDR3aa: ASSSEQGVLGYGYT
j_gene: TRBJ1-4; v_gene: TRBV5-5; d_gene: .; CDR3aa: ASMPGGYNEKLF
j_gene: TRBJ1-5; v_gene: TRBV7-8; d_gene: TRBD1; CDR3aa: ASSLGLGGPSNQPQH
j_gene: TRBJ2-2; v_gene: TRBV3-1; d_gene: .; CDR3aa: ASSQTTANTGELF
j_gene: TRBJ1-4; v_gene: TRBV6-1; d_gene: .; CDR3aa: ASSATLATNEKLF
j_gene: TRBJ2-7; v_gene: TRBV12-3/TRBV12-4; d_gene: .; CDR3aa: ASSNYPGPGGYEQY
j_gene: TRBJ2-2; v_gene: TRBV5-1; d_gene: TRBD2; CDR3aa: ASRILADNTGELF
j_gene: TRBJ2-5; v_gene: TRBV3-1; d_gene: TRBD2; CDR3aa: ASSQGREGRATQY
j_gene: TRBJ2-7; v_gene: TRBV29-1; d_gene: .; CDR3aa: SVVAEGQY
j_gene: TRBJ1-1; v_gene: TRBV7-2; d_gene: TRBD1; CDR3aa: ASSPRTGGGLREAF
j_gene: TRBJ2-1; v_gene: TRBV20-1; d_gene: TRBD2; CDR3aa: SARRSGRARSSYNEQF
j_gene: TRBJ1-5; v_gene: TRBV19; d_gene: .; CDR3aa: ASSIIGFNQPQH
j_gene: TRBJ2-7; v_gene: TRBV19; d_gene: TRBD2; CDR3aa: ASSIGGGPNYEQY
j_gene: TRBJ2-7; v_gene: TRBV18; d_gene: TRBD1; CDR3aa: ASSLPGQGSYEQY
j_gene: TRBJ1-1; v_gene: TRBV2; d_gene: TRBD1; CDR3aa: ASRGQGEAF
j_gene: TRBJ2-5; v_gene: TRBV30; d_gene: .; CDR3aa: AWSVMETQY
j_gene: TRBJ2-1; v_gene: TRBV9; d_gene: TRBD2; CDR3aa: ASSQRASGGSEQF
j_gene: TRBJ2-2; v_gene: TRBV14; d_gene: .; CDR3aa: ASSQDSRVPGELF
j_gene: TRBJ2-5; v_gene: TRBV6-1; d_gene: .; CDR3aa: ATSDIQETQY
j_gene: TRBJ1-4; v_gene: TRBV27; d_gene: .; CDR3aa: ASSLQSNEKLF
j_gene: TRBJ2-7; v_gene: TRBV5-5; d_gene: TRBD1; CDR3aa: ASSLIGQASYEQY
j_gene: TRBJ2-5; v_gene: TRBV7-2; d_gene: TRBD2; CDR3aa: ASSQGLAGVFGETQY
j_gene: TRBJ1-1; v_gene: TRBV12-3/TRBV12-4; d_gene: .; CDR3aa: ASSPLGESGTEAF
j_gene: TRBJ2-1; v_gene: TRBV29-1; d_gene: .; CDR3aa: SVDISYNEQF
j_gene: TRBJ2-1; v_gene: TRBV6-5; d_gene: .; CDR3aa: ASSYFSGYNEQF